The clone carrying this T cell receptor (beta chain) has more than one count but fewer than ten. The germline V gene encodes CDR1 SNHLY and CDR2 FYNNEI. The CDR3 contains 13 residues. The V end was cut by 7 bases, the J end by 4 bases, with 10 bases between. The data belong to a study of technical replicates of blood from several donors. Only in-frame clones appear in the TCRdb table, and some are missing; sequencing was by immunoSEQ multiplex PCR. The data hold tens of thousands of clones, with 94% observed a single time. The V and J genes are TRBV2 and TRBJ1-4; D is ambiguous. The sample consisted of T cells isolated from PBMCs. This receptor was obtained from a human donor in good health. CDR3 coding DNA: TGTGCCAGCATGGAGATACGTAATGAAAAACTGTTTTTT. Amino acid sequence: CASMEIRNEKLFF. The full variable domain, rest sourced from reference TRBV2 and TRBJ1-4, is EPEVTQTPSHQVTQMGQEVILRCVPISNHLYFYWYRQILGQKVEFLVSFYNNEISEKSEIFDDQFSVERPDGSNFTLKIRSTKLEDSAMYFCASMEIRNEKLFFGSGTQLSVL.